The 2 T cell receptor beta chains reported below all come from one sample, sequenced in a study of shared clonotypes between healthy human individuals. The method was immunoSEQ multiplex PCR; TCRdb's version includes in-frame clones alone and lacks a portion of them. The table shows roughly 2.1 million clones, with 93% occurring only once. Naive CD8 cells comprised CD45RO-negative, CCR7-positively selected cells, excluding terminally differentiated effector memory CD45RA+ cells. Sequences were obtained from naive CD8+ T cells from PBMCs. The source of these receptors is a man younger than 30 in good health. Some clones in this sample may be carry-over from other donors' samples.

The chain uses TRBV15 and TRBJ2-7, with 8 bases lining up with TRBD1. Losses at the gene ends were 0 bases for V and 4 bases for J; bases not matched to a gene: 11. Germline lookup yields CDR1 LNHNV and CDR2 YYDKDF (reference sequence). The CDR3 spans 17 residues. CDR3 coding DNA: TGTGCCACCAGCAGAGAGAAGATTGGACAGGGAAAATACGAGCAGTACTTC. It encodes CATSREKIGQGKYEQYF. The variable domain in full, completed from reference TRBV15 and TRBJ2-7, reads DAMVIQNPRYQVTQFGKPVTLSCSQTLNHNVMYWYQQKSSQAPKLLFHYYDKDFNNEADTPDNFQSRRPNTSFCFLDIRSPGLGDTAMYLCATSREKIGQGKYEQYFGPGTRLTVT.

The chain employs TRBV11-2 and TRBJ2-1; the D is unclear. The CDR3 spans 13 residues. CDR1 is SGHAT, CDR2 FQNNGV, per germline. Deletions cut 6 bases from V and 10 bases from J, with 16 bases between. CDR3 nucleotides: TGTGCCAGCAGGATTACCCTCCCCAGGGAGCAGTTCTTC. This sequence encodes CASRITLPREQFF.